This TCR beta chain was identified during a study of T cells in Graves' hyperthyroidism and ophthalmopathy. Background on the study: The initial diagnosis was the point when peripheral blood was collected, ahead of any treatment. General study findings and limits: The model identified upcoming ophthalmopathy a median 6.5 months ahead of onset. Blood also held most thyroid clonotypes expanded beyond 0.001.

TCR beta CDR3 region amplification was performed from RNA transcripts. TCR CDR3 underwent first-round RT-PCR with the HTBI primer set. TCRdb fed the multiplex PCR reads into MiXCR, producing one record per CDR3 protein. Of about 300,000 distinct CDR3 sequences listed, approximately 19% were seen once; the top ten hold less than 45%. V lost 2 bases and J lost 7; bases outside the gene matches: 2. Germline CDR1 MNHEY, CDR2 SVGAGI. The CDR3 contains 16 residues. The cohort's ophthalmopathy patients, a group with duration under 3 months, had a Clinical Activity Score of at least 3 and a NOSPECS grade of at least 4. This clonotype appeared a few times. Its antigen is unidentified.

Sequenced: blood. The receptor comes from a man aged 50 or older with Graves' ophthalmopathy. The chain is built from TRBV6-5 and TRBJ2-1; TRBD2 aligns across 16 bases. Written as DNA, the CDR3 is TGTGCCAGCAGTTACCGGGGACTAGCGGGAGGGAATGAGCAGTTCTTC. Translated: CASSYRGLAGGNEQFF.